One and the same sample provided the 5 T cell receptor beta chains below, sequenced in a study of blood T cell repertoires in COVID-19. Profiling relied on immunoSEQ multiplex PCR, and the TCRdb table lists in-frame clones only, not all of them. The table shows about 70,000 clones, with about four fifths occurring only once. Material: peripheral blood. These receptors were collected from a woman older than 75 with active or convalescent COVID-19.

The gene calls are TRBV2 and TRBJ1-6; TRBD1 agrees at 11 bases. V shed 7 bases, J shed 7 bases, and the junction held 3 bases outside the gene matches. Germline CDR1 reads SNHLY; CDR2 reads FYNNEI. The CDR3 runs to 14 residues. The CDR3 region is CASTGQGANSPLHF. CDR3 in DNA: TGTGCCAGCACCGGACAGGGGGCGAATTCACCCCTCCACTTT.

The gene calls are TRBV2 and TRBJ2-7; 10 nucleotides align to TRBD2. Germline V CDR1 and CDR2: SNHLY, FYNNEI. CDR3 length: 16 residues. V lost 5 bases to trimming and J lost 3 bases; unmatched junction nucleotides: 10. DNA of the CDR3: TGTGCCAGCAGTCCCGTCGGACTAGCGGAAGACTACGAGCAGTACTTC. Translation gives CASSPVGLAEDYEQYF.

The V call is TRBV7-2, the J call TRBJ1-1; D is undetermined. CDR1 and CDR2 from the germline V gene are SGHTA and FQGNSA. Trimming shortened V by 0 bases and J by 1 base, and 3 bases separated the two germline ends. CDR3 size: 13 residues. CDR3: CASSLAANTEAFF. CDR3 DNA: TGTGCCAGCAGCTTAGCGGCGAACACTGAAGCTTTCTTT.

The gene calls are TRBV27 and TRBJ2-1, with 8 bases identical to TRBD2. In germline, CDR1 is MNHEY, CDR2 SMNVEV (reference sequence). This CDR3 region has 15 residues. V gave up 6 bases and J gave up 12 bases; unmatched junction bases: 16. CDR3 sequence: CASSDHPGGLGRQFF. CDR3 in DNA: TGTGCCAGCAGCGATCATCCGGGAGGGCTAGGACGGCAGTTCTTC.

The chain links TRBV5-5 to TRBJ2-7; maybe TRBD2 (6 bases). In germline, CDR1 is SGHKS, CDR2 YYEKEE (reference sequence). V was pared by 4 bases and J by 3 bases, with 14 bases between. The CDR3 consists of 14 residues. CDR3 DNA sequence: TGTGCCAGCAGCGATCAAGCGGGTAGCTACGAGCAGTACTTC. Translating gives CASSDQAGSYEQYF.